These 13 T cell receptor beta chains were all obtained from the same sample, sequenced in a study of CD8 T cells in ankylosing spondylitis. Study results and limitations: Apparently characteristic of ankylosing spondylitis blood was a TCR beta motif (about 8 highly homologous variants).

Their specific antigens are unknown. TCRdb independently ran MiXCR on the 5' RACE reads; one entry per CDR3 protein. This table has about 90,000 distinct CDR3 sequences, roughly 9% appearing once. The sequenced sample consisted of blood, either unsorted or a sorted T cell fraction (not recorded which). The receptors stem from a male donor with ankylosing spondylitis.

The sample holds many counts of this clonotype. The chain recombines TRBV11-3 with TRBJ1-6; D is uncertain. This CDR3 spans 17 amino acids. V was cut by 3 bases and J by 7 bases, with 19 bases left in between. The V gene's germline CDR1 is SGHNT and CDR2 YENEEA. DNA of the CDR3: TGTGCCAGCAGCTTCTATCCGGTTGAGCTTTGGAATTCACCCCTCCACTTT. Translated, it gives CASSFYPVELWNSPLHF.

This clonotype was seen at least ten times. The rearrangement joins TRBV7-9 to TRBJ2-1; D gene ambiguous. The CDR3 is made up of 14 amino acids. Germline V gives CDR1 SEHNR, CDR2 FQNEAQ (reference sequence). V lost 5 bases and J lost 0, with 8 bases in between. In nucleotides, the CDR3 is TGTGCCAGCAGCCTACTTACCTCCTACAATGAGCAGTTCTTC. This encodes CASSLLTSYNEQFF.

At least ten counts were recorded for this clonotype. The chain employs TRBV27 and TRBJ2-1, with 10 bases matching TRBD1. The length of the CDR3 is 14 residues. Germline CDR1 MNHEY, CDR2 SMNVEV (reference sequence). V trimming: 3 bases; J trimming: 9 bases; junction bases outside the gene matches: 5. CDR3 loop: CASSFGTGVGEQFF. Here the CDR3 DNA reads TGTGCCAGCAGTTTCGGGACAGGGGTCGGTGAGCAGTTCTTC.

This clonotype turned up a few times. V usage is TRBV7-8 and J usage is TRBJ1-3; D is ambiguous. CDR1 SGHVS and CDR2 FQNEAQ come from the germline V gene. Trimming left V 7 bases short and J 0 bases short, with 13 bases between. This CDR3 contains 15 residues. The CDR3, as DNA: TGTGCCAGCATCATGAACCTCGGCTCTGGAAACACCATATATTTT. This translates into CASIMNLGSGNTIYF.

This clonotype was seen repeatedly, ten times or more. The V and J genes are TRBV9 and TRBJ2-1; the match to TRBD2 covers 8 bases. The CDR3 runs 17 residues. The ends lost 2 bases at V and 5 bases at J; junction bases unmatched: 12. Germline CDR1 and CDR2: SGDLS and YYNGEE. CDR3 amino acids: CASSVNPLAGKNNEQFF. Here the CDR3 DNA reads TGTGCCAGCAGCGTCAACCCTTTAGCGGGAAAGAACAATGAGCAGTTCTTC.

V gene TRBV30 combines with J gene TRBJ1-3, with 7 positions matching TRBD1. The trim removed 6 bases at V and 3 bases at J, leaving 5 bases unmatched. The CDR3 is made up of 13 amino acids. The germline gives CDR1 GTSNPN, CDR2 SVGIG (reference sequence). This CDR3 reads CACPGGHGNTIYF. For the CDR3, the DNA is TGTGCCTGCCCAGGGGGTCATGGAAACACCATATATTTT.

CDR3: CSARDPGSSLLISYEQYF. CDR3 DNA: TGCAGTGCTAGAGATCCGGGGTCTAGCCTCCTTATCTCCTACGAGCAGTACTTC. The rearrangement links TRBV20-1 to TRBJ2-7; TRBD2 might be the D (5 bases). This CDR3 spans 18 amino acids. The V gene's germline CDR1 is DFQATT and CDR2 SNEGSKA (reference sequence). Trimming left V 0 bases short and J 0 bases short, with 21 bases between.

This clonotype was recorded a few times. The CDR3 DNA sequence: TGCAGCGTGATGACAGGGGGCGGTGAGCAGTTCTTC. Amino acid sequence: CSVMTGGGEQFF. The rearrangement links TRBV29-1 to TRBJ2-1; TRBD1 matches 10 bases. This CDR3 is 12 amino acids long. Per germline, CDR1 SQVTM and CDR2 ANQGSEA. The V gene end was trimmed by 6 bases and the J gene end by 9 bases; junction bases not matched to a gene: 5.

This clonotype was picked up many times. The chain links TRBV5-1 to TRBJ2-3, with D maybe TRBD2 (5 bases). The CDR3 covers 13 residues. The germline CDR1 and CDR2 sequences are SGHRS and YFSETQ. V lost 7 bases to trimming and J lost 1 base, with 10 bases between them. The CDR3 region has the DNA TGCGCCAGCCGGGGTGGTCGCACAGATACGCAGTATTTT. It codes for CASRGGRTDTQYF.

This clonotype was seen at least ten times. The V gene is TRBV12-3 or TRBV12-4, the J gene TRBJ2-1, with a possible D match to TRBD2 (5 bases). This CDR3 has 15 amino acids. Trimming took 0 bases from V and 5 from J, leaving 11 bases between them. The DNA for the CDR3 is TGTGCCAGCAGTTTAGCCCCAGCTAGCCACAATGAGCAGTTCTTC. Amino acid sequence: CASSLAPASHNEQFF.

The chain couples TRBV30 to TRBJ2-3; D is undetermined. The length of the CDR3 is 15 residues. From germline, CDR1 is GTSNPN and CDR2 SVGIG (reference sequence). Trimming took off 0 bases at V and 0 bases at J, with 10 bases between the two ends. In nucleotides, the CDR3 is TGTGCCTGGAGTGTACTTACCACTAGCACAGATACGCAGTATTTT. Its translation is CAWSVLTTSTDTQYF.

This clonotype came up a few times. The chain is built from TRBV3-1 and TRBJ1-6; D unresolved. Looked up from germline, CDR1 is LGHDT and CDR2 is YNNKEL (reference sequence). Trimming removed 0 bases at V and 10 bases at J, with 16 bases between. The CDR3 totals 16 residues. CDR3 loop: CASSQDAPSSGSPLHF. CDR3 bases: TGTGCCAGCAGCCAAGATGCGCCGTCCTCCGGATCACCCCTCCACTTT.

In this sample, this clonotype turned up many times. The chain combines TRBV10-3 with TRBJ2-7; D possibly corresponds to TRBD1 (6 bases). The germline V and J ends were trimmed by 10 bases and 3 bases, with 16 bases remaining between them. Germline values: CDR1 ENHRY, CDR2 SYGVKD. The CDR3 has 13 residues. The CDR3 loop reads CATRALDSYEQYV. CDR3 in DNA: TGTGCCACCAGGGCCCTGGACAGCTACGAGCAGTACGTC.